Below, one T cell receptor (beta chain) is given with its context. Its antigen is not known. This entry belongs to a study of lymphopenia after photon versus proton radiotherapy. Whole-study results and caveats: After lymphocyte nadir, photon-treated repertoires showed oligoclonal expansion, especially CD8+ Temra. Only patients who died were analyzed for survival; proton advantage is unproven. Proton therapy kept repertoires fairly stable, unlike photons, which gained effector/memory cells.

The table came from immunoSEQ multiplex PCR; TCRdb's copy has only in-frame clones and leaves some out. This table holds approximately 47,000 clones, 65% to 90% found once. This TCR came from a man aged 40-49 years with gastric cancer. The sequencing here drew on peripheral blood, taken from a patient treated with photon-based radiotherapy.

This chain's CDR3 is CASSVFSTDTQYF. In nucleotides, the CDR3 is TGTGCCAGCAGCGTATTCTCCACAGATACGCAGTATTTT. The chain recombines TRBV9 with TRBJ2-3; D gene unclear. The CDR3 consists of 13 residues. Trimming pared 1 base from V and 2 bases from J, leaving 5 bases between. Germline V lookup: CDR1 SGDLS, CDR2 YYNGEE.